Here is one TCR beta chain with its context. This record belongs to a study of blood T cell repertoires in COVID-19. Study-wide context: Both acute and convalescent COVID-19 samples were obtained from the United States, Italy and Spain. The cDNA or gDNA used as material had been derived from T cells, B-cell-depleted T cells, or PBMCs.

The V and J ends lost 0 bases and 1 base, in that order; junction bases with no gene match: 11. The CDR3 loop spans 18 amino acids. Germline CDR1 reads MGHRA; CDR2 reads YSYEKL. Authors' processing steps: Reference gene primer amplification gave nucleated cell count estimates. The method was immunoSEQ multiplex PCR; TCRdb's version includes in-frame clones alone and lacks a portion of them. V and J calls and clone size follow that table, whereas D and trimming were derived from the DNA. The top ten clones hold 6.2% of a sample with about 200,000 clones, approximately 90% of them seen once. This chain joins TRBV4-1 and TRBJ2-5, with TRBD2 matching over 7 bases. The TCR was taken from a man aged 60 to 75 who had recovered from COVID-19. Sequenced: peripheral blood. The CDR3 sequence: CASSQDPGGAGRQETQYF. DNA of the CDR3: TGCGCCAGCAGCCAAGATCCGGGGGGAGCGGGGCGCCAAGAGACCCAGTACTTC.